This T cell receptor beta chain was captured in a study of control samples from healthy donors and cancer patients. Trimming at V came to 2 bases and at J to 6 bases, leaving 5 bases not matched to a gene. This CDR3 contains 15 residues. CDR1 and CDR2 (germline): MNHEY, SVGAGI. This clone was observed once. TCRdb keeps only in-frame clones here, not all; method: immunoSEQ multiplex PCR. The sample shows about 140,000 clones, 75% to 95% of them seen only once. Source material: blood. V is TRBV6-5 and J is TRBJ2-2, with TRBD2 matching over 8 bases. The origin of this receptor is a man younger than 35 in good health. The CDR3 here is CASSYDGGAPGELFF. CDR3 DNA: TGTGCCAGCAGTTACGACGGGGGGGCCCCCGGGGAGCTGTTTTTT.